This TCR beta chain was sequenced for a study of identical twins. Study-level findings and limits: Part of the zero-insertion signal could reflect confounding by invariant MAIT and iNKT cells. Abundant beta clonotypes from cord blood bore fewer insertions; memory repertoires lacked this pattern. Conclusions were based on cross-sectional statistical analysis, without following the same donors.

Germline V gene sequence: CDR1 SGHTA, CDR2 FQGTGA. CDR3 length: 14 residues. The V and J ends lost 5 bases and 8 bases respectively, with 18 bases between them. Each CDR3 protein gets one entry after TCRdb re-called the 5' RACE reads with MiXCR. Altogether more than 400,000 distinct CDR3 sequences are present, roughly 15% being singletons, with the ten largest covering 0.44%. With regard to this clonotype: Its antigen is as yet unknown.

The sample was also linked to a second study, of yellow fever vaccine responses in identical twins.

The V call is TRBV7-3, the J call TRBJ1-2; D is perhaps TRBD1 (5 bases). This TCR was sampled from a woman aged 18 to 35 in good health. The sample was CD4+ T cells sorted from blood. This chain's CDR3 is CASSPYSGVDGYTF. The CDR3 DNA reads as TGTGCCAGCAGCCCCTATTCGGGGGTAGACGGCTACACCTTC.